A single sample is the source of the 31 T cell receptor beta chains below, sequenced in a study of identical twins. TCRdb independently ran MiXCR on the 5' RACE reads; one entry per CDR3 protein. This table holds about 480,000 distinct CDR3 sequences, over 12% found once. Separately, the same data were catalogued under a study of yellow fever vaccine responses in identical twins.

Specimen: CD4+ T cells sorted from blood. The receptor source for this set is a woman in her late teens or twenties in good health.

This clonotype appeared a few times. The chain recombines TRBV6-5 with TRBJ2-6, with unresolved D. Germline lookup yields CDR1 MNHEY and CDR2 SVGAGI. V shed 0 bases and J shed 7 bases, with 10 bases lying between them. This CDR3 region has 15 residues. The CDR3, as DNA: TGTGCCAGCAGTTACTCTCCGGGCGGAGCCAACGTCCTGACTTTC. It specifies CASSYSPGGANVLTF.

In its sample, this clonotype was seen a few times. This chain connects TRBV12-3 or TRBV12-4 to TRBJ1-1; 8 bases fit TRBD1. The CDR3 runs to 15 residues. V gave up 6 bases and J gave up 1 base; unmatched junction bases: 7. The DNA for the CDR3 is TGTGCCAGCAGACCCGTCACAGGGGGGAACACTGAAGCTTTCTTT. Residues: CASRPVTGGNTEAFF.

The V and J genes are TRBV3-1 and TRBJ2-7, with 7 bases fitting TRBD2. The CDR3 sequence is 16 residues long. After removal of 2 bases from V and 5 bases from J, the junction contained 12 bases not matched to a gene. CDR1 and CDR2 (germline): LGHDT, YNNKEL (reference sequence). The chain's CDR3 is CASSQRTGGLVNEQYF. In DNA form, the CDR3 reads TGTGCCAGCAGCCAACGAACGGGGGGTTTAGTCAACGAGCAGTACTTC.

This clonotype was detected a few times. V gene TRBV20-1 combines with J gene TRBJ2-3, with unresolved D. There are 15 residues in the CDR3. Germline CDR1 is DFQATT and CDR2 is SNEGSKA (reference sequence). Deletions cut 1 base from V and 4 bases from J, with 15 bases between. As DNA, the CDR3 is TGCAGTGCTAGAGGGAAGAAGAAGTTGTCAGATACGCAGTATTTT. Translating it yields CSARGKKKLSDTQYF.

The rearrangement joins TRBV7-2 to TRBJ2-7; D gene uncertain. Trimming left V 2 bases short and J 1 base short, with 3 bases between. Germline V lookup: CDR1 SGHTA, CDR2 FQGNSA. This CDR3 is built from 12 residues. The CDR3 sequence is CASSLYSYEQYF. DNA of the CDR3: TGTGCCAGCAGCTTATATTCCTACGAGCAGTACTTC.

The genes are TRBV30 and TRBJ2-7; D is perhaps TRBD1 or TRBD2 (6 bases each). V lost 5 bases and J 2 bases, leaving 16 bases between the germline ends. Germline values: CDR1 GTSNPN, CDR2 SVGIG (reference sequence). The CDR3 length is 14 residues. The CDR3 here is CAWGGGAGPYEQYF. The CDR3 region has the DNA TGTGCCTGGGGGGGCGGGGCAGGCCCCTACGAGCAGTACTTC.

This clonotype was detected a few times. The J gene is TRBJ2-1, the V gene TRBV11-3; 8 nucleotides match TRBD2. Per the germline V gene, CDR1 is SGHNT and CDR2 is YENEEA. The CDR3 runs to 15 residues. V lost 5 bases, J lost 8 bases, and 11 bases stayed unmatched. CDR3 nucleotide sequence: TGTGCCAGCAGCCTCCGGGAGGGCCCTCGCCATGAGCAGTTCTTC. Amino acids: CASSLREGPRHEQFF.

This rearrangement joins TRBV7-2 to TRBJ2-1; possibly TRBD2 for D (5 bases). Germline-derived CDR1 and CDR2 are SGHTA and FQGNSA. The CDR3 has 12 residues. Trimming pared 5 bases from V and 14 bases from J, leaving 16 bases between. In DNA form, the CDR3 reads TGTGCCAGCAGCCGAATGGCGGGCTTGAAGTTCTTC. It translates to CASSRMAGLKFF.

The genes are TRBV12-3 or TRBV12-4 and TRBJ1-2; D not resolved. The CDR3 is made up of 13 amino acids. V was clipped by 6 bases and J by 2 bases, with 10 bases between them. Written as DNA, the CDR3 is TGTGCCAGCAGCATAACAGCAAACTATGGCTACACCTTC. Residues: CASSITANYGYTF.

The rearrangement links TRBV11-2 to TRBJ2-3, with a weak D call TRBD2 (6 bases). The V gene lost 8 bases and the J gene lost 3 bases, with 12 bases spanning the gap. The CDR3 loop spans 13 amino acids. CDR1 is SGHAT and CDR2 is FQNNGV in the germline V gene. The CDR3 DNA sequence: TGTGCCAGCGGGCGGGACCAAACAGATACGCAGTATTTT. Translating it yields CASGRDQTDTQYF. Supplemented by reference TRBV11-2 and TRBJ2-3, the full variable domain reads EAGVAQSPRYKIIEKRQSVAFWCNPISGHATLYWYQQILGQGPKLLIQFQNNGVVDDSQLPKDRFSAERLKGVDSTLKIQPAKLEDSAVYLCASGRDQTDTQYFGPGTRLTVL.

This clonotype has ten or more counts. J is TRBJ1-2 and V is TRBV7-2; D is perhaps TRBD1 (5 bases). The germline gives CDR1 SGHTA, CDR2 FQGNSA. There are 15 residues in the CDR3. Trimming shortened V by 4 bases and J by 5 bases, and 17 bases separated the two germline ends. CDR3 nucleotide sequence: TGTGCCAGCAGCTCCAGCCGGGGACGGGGTTATGGCTACACCTTC. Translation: CASSSSRGRGYGYTF.

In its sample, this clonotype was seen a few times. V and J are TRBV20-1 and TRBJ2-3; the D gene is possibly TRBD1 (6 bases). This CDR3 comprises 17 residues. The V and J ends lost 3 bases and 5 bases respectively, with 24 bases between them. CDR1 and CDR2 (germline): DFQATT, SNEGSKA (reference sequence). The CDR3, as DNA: TGCAGTGCTAGTGATGGCAGTCGTATTAGGGGGAAAGATACGCAGTATTTT. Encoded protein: CSASDGSRIRGKDTQYF.

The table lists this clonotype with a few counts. CDR3 protein: CASSTTGMNTEAFF. DNA of the CDR3: TGCGCCAGCAGCACGACAGGGATGAACACTGAAGCTTTCTTT. The chain has TRBV5-1 and TRBJ1-1; 7 bases align to TRBD1. CDR3 length: 14 residues. Germline V lookup: CDR1 SGHRS, CDR2 YFSETQ. V shed 4 bases, J shed 0 bases, and the junction held 3 bases outside the gene matches.

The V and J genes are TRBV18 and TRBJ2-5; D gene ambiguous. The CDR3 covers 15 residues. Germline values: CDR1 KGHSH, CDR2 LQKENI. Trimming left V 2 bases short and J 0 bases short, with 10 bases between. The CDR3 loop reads CASSPIDGYQETQYF. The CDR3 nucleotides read TGTGCCAGCTCACCAATTGACGGGTACCAAGAGACCCAGTACTTC.

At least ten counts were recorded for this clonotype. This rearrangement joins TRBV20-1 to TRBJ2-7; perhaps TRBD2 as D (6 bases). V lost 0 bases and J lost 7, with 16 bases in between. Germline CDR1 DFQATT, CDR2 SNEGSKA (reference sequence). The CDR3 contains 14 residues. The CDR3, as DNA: TGCAGTGCTAGAGATTCCCAGGGAGGCGTAGAGCAGTACTTC. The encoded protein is CSARDSQGGVEQYF.

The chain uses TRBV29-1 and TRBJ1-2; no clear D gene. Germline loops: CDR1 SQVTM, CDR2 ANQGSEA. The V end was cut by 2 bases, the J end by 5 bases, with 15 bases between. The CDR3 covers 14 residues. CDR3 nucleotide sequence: TGCAGCGTTGAAACAGAGCGGGAGGGATATGGCTACACCTTC. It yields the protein CSVETEREGYGYTF.

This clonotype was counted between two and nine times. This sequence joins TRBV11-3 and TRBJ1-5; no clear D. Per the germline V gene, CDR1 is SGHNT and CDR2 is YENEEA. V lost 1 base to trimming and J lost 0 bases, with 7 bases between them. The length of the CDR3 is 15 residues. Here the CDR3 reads CASSLGQISNQPQHF. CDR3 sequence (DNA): TGTGCCAGCAGCTTAGGGCAGATTAGCAATCAGCCCCAGCATTTT. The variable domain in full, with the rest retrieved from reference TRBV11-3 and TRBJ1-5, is EAGVVQSPRYKIIEKKQPVAFWCNPISGHNTLYWYLQNLGQGPELLIRYENEEAVDDSQLPKDRFSAERLKGVDSTLKIQPAELGDSAVYLCASSLGQISNQPQHFGDGTRLSIL.

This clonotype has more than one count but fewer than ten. This chain's CDR3 is CASRPYTGGRAPKTQYF. The DNA for the CDR3 is TGTGCCAGCAGACCTTACACAGGGGGCCGGGCTCCCAAGACCCAGTACTTC. The chain combines TRBV28 with TRBJ2-5; the match to TRBD1 covers 9 bases. The CDR3 sequence is 17 residues long. CDR1 is MDHEN, CDR2 SYDVKM, per germline. V lost 6 bases and J lost 6; bases outside the gene matches: 17.

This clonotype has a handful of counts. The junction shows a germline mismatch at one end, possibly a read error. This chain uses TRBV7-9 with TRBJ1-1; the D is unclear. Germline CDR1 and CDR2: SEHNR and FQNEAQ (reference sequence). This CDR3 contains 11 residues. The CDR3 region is CASSLVGARTF. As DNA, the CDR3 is TGTGCCAGCAGCTTAGTGGGTGCGAGGACCTTT.

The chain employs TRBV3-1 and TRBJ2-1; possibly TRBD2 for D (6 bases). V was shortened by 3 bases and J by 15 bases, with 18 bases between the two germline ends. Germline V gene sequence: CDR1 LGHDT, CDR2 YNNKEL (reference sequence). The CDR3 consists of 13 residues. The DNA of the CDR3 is TGTGCCAGCAGCCACTCGCCGGGACTTGAGTTGTTCTTC. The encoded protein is CASSHSPGLELFF.

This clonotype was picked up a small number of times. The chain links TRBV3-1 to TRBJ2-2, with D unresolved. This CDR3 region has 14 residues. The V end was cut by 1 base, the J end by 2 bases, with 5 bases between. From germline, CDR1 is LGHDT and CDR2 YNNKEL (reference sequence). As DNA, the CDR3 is TGTGCCAGCAGCCAAGCCTTTAACACCGGGGAGCTGTTTTTT. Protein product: CASSQAFNTGELFF.

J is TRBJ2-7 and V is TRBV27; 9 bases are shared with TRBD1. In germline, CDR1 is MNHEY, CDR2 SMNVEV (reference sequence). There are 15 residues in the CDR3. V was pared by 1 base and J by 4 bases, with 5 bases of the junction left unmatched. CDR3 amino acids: CASSLYGTGRYEQYF. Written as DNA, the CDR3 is TGTGCCAGCAGTTTATATGGGACAGGGAGGTACGAGCAGTACTTC.

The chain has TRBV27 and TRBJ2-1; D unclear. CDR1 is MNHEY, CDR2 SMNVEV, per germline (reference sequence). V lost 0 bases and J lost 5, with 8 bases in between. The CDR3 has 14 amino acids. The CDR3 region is CASSLSTRNNEQFF. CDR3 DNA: TGTGCCAGCAGTTTATCGACCCGAAACAATGAGCAGTTCTTC.

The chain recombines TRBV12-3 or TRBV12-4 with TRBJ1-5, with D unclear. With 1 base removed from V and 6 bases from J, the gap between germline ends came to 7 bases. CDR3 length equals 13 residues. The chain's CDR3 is CASSLDYSQPQHF. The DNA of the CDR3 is TGTGCCAGCAGTTTAGACTATTCTCAGCCCCAGCATTTT.

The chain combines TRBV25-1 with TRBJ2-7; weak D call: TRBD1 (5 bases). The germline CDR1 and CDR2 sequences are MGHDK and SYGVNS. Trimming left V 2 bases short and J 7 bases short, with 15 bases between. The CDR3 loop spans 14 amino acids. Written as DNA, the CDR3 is TGTGCCAGCAGTGAACAGGGATCCTTGGGGGAGCAGTACTTC. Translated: CASSEQGSLGEQYF.

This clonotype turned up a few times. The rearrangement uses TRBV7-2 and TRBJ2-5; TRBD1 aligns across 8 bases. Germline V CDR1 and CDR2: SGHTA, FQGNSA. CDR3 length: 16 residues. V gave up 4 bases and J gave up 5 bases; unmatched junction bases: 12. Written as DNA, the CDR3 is TGTGCCAGCAGCTCCCTGGACAGGGTGATTGGTGAGACCCAGTACTTC. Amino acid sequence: CASSSLDRVIGETQYF.

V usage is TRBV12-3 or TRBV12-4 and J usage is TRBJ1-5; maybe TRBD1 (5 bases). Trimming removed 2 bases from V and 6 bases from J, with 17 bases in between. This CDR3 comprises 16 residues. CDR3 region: CASSLFGAALGQPQHF. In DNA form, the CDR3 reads TGTGCCAGCAGTTTATTCGGGGCGGCCTTAGGTCAGCCCCAGCATTTT.

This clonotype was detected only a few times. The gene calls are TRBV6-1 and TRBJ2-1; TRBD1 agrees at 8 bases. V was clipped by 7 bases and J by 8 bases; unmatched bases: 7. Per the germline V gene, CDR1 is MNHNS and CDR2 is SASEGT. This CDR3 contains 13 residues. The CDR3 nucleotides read TGTGCCAGCACGAGCCAGGGGGCCCATGAGCAGTTCTTC. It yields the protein CASTSQGAHEQFF.

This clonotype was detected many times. CDR3 bases: TGTGCCTGGACGATAAGCGGGAGCCCGGCCAAAAACATTCAGTACTTC. It specifies CAWTISGSPAKNIQYF. V is TRBV30 and J is TRBJ2-4; 8 nucleotides match TRBD2. Germline values: CDR1 GTSNPN, CDR2 SVGIG (reference sequence). V was pared by 4 bases and J by 1 base, with 9 bases of the junction left unmatched. The CDR3 length is 16 residues.

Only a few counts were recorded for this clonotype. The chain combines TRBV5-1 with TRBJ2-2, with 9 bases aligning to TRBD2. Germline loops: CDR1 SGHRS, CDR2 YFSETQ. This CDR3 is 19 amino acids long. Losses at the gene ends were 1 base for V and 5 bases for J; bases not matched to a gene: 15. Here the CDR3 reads CASSLFGASGGRRTGELFF. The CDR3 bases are TGCGCCAGCAGCTTGTTTGGGGCGAGCGGGGGGCGACGAACCGGGGAGCTGTTTTTT.

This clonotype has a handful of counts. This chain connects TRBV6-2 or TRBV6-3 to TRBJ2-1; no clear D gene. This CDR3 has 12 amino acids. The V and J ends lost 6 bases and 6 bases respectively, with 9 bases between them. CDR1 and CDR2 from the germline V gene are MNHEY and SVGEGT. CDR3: CASRTPGNEQFF. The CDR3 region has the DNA TGTGCCAGCAGGACTCCCGGCAATGAGCAGTTCTTC.